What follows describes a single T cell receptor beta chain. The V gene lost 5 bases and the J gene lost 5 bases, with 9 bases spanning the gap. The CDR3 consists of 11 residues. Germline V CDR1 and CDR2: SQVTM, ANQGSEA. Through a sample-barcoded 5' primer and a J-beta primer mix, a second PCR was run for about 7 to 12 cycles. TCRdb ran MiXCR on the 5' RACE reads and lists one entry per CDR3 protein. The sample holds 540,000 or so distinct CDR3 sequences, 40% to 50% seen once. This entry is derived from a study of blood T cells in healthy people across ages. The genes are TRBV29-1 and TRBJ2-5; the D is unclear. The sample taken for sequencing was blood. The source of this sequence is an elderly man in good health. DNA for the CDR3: TGCAGCGTTTGGTCGGCCGAGACCCAGTACTTC. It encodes CSVWSAETQYF.